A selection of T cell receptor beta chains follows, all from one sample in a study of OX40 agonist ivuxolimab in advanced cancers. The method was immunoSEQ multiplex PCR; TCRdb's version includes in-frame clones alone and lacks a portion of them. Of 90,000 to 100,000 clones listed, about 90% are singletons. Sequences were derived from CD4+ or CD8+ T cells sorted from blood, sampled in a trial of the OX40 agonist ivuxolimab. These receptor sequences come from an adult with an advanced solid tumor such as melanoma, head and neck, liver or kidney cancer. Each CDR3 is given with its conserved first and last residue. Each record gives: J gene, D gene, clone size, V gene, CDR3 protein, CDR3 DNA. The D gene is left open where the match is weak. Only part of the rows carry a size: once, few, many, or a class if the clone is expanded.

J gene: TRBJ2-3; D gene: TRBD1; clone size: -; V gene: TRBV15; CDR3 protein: CATSKDRGASTDTQYF; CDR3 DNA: TGTGCCACCAGCAAAGACAGGGGGGCGAGCACAGATACGCAGTATTTT
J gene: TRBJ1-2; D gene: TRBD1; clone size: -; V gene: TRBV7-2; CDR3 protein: CASSSGTGTGGYGYTF; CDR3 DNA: TGTGCCAGCAGCTCCGGGACCGGGACAGGGGGATATGGCTACACCTTC
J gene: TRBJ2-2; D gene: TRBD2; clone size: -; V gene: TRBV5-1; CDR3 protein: CASSLKPSGGVSNTGELFF; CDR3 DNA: TGCGCCAGCAGCTTGAAACCCAGCGGGGGGGTGTCGAACACCGGGGAGCTGTTTTTT
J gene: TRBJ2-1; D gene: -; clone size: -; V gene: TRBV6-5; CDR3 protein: CASSKSSASYNEQFF; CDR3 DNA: TGTGCCAGCAGTAAATCTAGCGCAAGTTACAATGAGCAGTTCTTC
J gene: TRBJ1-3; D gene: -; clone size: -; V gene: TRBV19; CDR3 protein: CASSPGHNSGNTIYF; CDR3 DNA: TGTGCCAGTAGTCCTGGACACAACTCTGGAAACACCATATATTTT
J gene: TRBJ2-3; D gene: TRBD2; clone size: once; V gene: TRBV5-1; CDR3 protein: CASSRLAGNTDTQYF; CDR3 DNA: TGCGCCAGCAGCAGACTAGCGGGGAACACAGATACGCAGTATTTT
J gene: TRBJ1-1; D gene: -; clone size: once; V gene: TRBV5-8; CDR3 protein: CASSVPGDMNTEAFF; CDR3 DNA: TGTGCCAGCAGCGTGCCGGGAGACATGAACACTGAAGCTTTCTTT
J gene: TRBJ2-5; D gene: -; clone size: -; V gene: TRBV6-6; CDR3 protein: CASSYPGTGPRETQYF; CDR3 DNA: TGTGCCAGCAGTTACCCGGGGACGGGTCCTCGAGAGACCCAGTACTTC
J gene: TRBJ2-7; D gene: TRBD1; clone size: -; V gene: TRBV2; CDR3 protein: CASRAGQGPYEQYF; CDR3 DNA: TGTGCCAGCAGGGCGGGACAGGGTCCCTACGAGCAGTACTTC
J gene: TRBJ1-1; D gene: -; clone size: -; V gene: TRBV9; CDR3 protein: CASSVGQTFSNTEAFF; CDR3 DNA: TGTGCCAGCAGCGTAGGCCAGACTTTTTCGAACACTGAAGCTTTCTTT
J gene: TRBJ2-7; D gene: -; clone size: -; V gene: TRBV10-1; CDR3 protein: CASSPQGGEQYF; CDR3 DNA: TGCGCCAGCAGTCCCCAGGGCGGTGAGCAGTACTTC
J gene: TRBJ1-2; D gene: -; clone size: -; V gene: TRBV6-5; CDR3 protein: CASSYSGQITGYTF; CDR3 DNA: TGTGCCAGCAGTTACTCGGGACAAATCACTGGCTACACCTTC
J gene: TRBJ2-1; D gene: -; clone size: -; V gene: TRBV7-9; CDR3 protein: CASSLPLASSSYNEQFF; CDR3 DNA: TGTGCCAGCAGCCTACCCCTGGCGTCGAGCTCCTACAATGAGCAGTTCTTC
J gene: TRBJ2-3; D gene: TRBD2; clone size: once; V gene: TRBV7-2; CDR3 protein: CASSSTSGGFRLRTDTQYF; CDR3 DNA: TGTGCCAGCAGTTCGACTAGCGGGGGTTTCCGCTTACGCACAGATACGCAGTATTTT
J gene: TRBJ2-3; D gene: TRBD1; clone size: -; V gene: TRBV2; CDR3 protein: CASSQTGFTDTQYF; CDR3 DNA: TGTGCCAGCAGCCAGACAGGGTTTACAGATACGCAGTATTTT
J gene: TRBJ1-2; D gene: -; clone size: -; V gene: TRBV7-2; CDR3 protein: CASSTAPSVRNYGYTF; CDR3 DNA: TGTGCCAGCAGCACCGCTCCCAGTGTGCGGAACTATGGCTACACCTTC
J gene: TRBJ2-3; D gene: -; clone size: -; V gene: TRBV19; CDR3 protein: CASSAATKWYF; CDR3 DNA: TGTGCCAGTAGTGCTGCCACTAAGTGGTATTTT
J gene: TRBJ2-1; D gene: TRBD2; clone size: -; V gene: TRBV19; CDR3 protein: CASSRLTSGSSSYNEQFF; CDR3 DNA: TGTGCCAGTAGTAGATTGACTAGCGGGAGTTCTTCCTACAATGAGCAGTTCTTC
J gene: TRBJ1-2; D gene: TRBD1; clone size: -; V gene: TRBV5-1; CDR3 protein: CASSTNIRDRGLYGYTF; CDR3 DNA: TGCGCCAGCAGCACTAATATCCGGGACAGGGGGCTTTATGGCTACACCTTC
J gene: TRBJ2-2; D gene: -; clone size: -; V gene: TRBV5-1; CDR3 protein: CASSWGGQNANTGELFF; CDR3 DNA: TGCGCCAGCAGCTGGGGTGGGCAGAACGCGAACACCGGGGAGCTGTTTTTT
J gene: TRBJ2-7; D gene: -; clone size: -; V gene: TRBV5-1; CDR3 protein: CASSLGSGQILGEQYF; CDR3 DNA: TGCGCCAGCAGCTTGGGTAGCGGACAGATCCTCGGCGAGCAGTACTTC
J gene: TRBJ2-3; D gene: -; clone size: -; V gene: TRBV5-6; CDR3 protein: CASSLGGTDTQYF; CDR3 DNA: TGTGCCAGCAGTCTAGGGGGCACAGATACGCAGTATTTT
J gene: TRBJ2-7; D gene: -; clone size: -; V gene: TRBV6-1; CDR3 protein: CATRYTGTPEQYF; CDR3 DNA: TGTGCCACCCGATATACCGGGACACCCGAGCAGTACTTC
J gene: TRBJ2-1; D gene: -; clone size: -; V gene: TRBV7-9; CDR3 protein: CASSLVAQGSWVEQFF; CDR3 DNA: TGTGCCAGCAGCTTAGTCGCCCAGGGGAGTTGGGTGGAGCAGTTCTTC